This T cell receptor (beta chain) was recovered during a study of blood T cell repertoires in COVID-19. Across the study: Specimens from acute and convalescent COVID-19 originated in the United States, Italy and Spain.

The CDR3 has 15 residues. Looked up from germline, CDR1 is ENHRY and CDR2 is SYGVKD. V was clipped by 4 bases and J by 0 bases, with 12 bases between them. In the authors' workflow: How many nucleated cells were present was estimated from reference gene primer amplification. Generated by immunoSEQ multiplex PCR, the TCRdb table keeps only in-frame clones and is missing some. Clonal size and the V and J genes are those of that table, whereas D and trimming came from the DNA. The sample gives more than 200,000 clones, roughly 91% of which show up once; roughly 3.7% is in the top ten. This clone was counted a few times.

The sample was PBMCs or T cells enriched from blood (not recorded which). The sequence was obtained from a woman aged 25-40 years who had recovered from COVID-19. The gene calls are TRBV10-3 and TRBJ1-1; no clear D. This CDR3 is CAISASGGMNTEAFF. CDR3 DNA sequence: TGTGCCATCAGTGCGTCCGGAGGGATGAACACTGAAGCTTTCTTT.